This T cell receptor beta chain emerged from a study of blood T cell repertoires in COVID-19. About the study: COVID-19 samples from acute and convalescent phases originated in the United States, Italy and Spain. T cells, B-cell-depleted T cells, or PBMCs provided the cDNA or gDNA that served as material.

Germline V CDR1 and CDR2: LGHDT, YNNKEL (reference sequence). The CDR3 runs 17 residues. With 1 base clipped from V and 2 bases from J, the junction kept 7 bases outside the gene matches. In the source study's methods: Nucleated cell counts were estimated from reference gene primer amplification. TCRdb's table, derived via immunoSEQ multiplex PCR, lists solely in-frame clones and lacks some. Clonal size and the V and J genes are those of that table, whereas D and trimming came from the DNA. The data contain about 210,000 clones, 85% of them singletons. Enrolment of Seattle patients took place during active infection, and they were followed longitudinally.

The rearrangement uses TRBV3-1 (or the pseudogene TRBV3-2) and TRBJ1-3; TRBD1 agrees at 8 bases. The TCR comes from a woman in her seventies with COVID-19, enrolled during active disease. Sequences were obtained from peripheral blood. The CDR3 loop reads CASSQVSAGGTGNTIYF. CDR3 sequence (DNA): TGTGCCAGCAGCCAAGTCTCGGCAGGGGGCACTGGAAACACCATATATTTT.